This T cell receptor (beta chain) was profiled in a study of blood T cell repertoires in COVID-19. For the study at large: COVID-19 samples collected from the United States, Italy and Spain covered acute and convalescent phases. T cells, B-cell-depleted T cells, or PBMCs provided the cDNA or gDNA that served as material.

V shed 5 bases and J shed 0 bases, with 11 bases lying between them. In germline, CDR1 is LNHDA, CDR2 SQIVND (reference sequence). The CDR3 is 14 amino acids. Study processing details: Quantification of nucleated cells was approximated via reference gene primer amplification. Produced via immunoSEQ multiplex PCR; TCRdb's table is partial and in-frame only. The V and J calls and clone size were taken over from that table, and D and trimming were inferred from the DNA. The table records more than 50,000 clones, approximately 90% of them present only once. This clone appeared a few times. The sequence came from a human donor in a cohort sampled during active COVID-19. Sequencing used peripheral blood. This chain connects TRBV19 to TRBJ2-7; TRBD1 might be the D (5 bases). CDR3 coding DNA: TGTGCCAGTAGTCTCGAGCAGGGCTCCTACGAGCAGTACTTC. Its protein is CASSLEQGSYEQYF.